Included here is one T cell receptor beta chain sequence, with context. The method was immunoSEQ multiplex PCR; TCRdb's version includes in-frame clones alone and lacks a portion of them. The sample lists some 330,000 clones, approximately 87% occurring once. These data are taken from a study of blood T cell repertoires in COVID-19. Across the study: Two consecutive negative NP/OP PCR tests, clearance, or resolved symptoms defined Cohort 3 recovery. Samples representing acute and convalescent COVID-19 were sourced from the United States, Italy and Spain.

Cohorts were assigned according to the clinical history that participants reported. Sequencing was done on a sample of PBMCs or T cells enriched from blood (not recorded which). This clonotype was obtained from a man aged 40-49 years in a cohort exposed to, infected with or recovered from COVID-19 (not recorded which).

CDR3 amino acids: CASSVLASGPNTGELFF. The CDR3 DNA follows: TGTGCCAGCAGCGTATTGGCTAGCGGACCGAACACCGGGGAGCTGTTTTTT. V and J are TRBV9 and TRBJ2-2; 7 nucleotides agree with TRBD2. The CDR3 length is 17 residues. Unmatched junction bases numbered 6, after V lost 1 base and J lost 0 bases. Germline V gives CDR1 SGDLS, CDR2 YYNGEE.